Listed below are T cell receptor beta chains from one sample, sequenced in a study of technical replicates of blood from a few donors. Profiled with immunoSEQ multiplex PCR; TCRdb holds only in-frame clones, not every one. This table holds tens of thousands of clones, 95% to 98% found once. Material for sequencing was T cells isolated from PBMCs. These receptors all come from a human donor in good health. Both conserved end residues are part of each CDR3. The order of the fields is clone size, D gene, V gene, J gene, CDR3 length, CDR3 protein, CDR3 DNA. A D gene is named only where the DNA matches it firmly. The size entry is marked missing in some rows and otherwise reads once, few, many or a size class.

-,TRBD2,TRBV28,TRBJ2-1,18,CASSTYSGTPSSYNEQFF,TGTGCCAGCAGTACCTACAGCGGGACCCCGAGCTCCTACAATGAGCAGTTCTTC
-,-,TRBV6-6,TRBJ1-1,12,CASSYLSGEAFF,TGTGCCAGCAGTTACCTGTCCGGTGAAGCTTTCTTT
-,TRBD2,TRBV15,TRBJ2-1,17,CATSREFGGSSYNEQFF,TGTGCCACCAGCAGAGAGTTCGGCGGGAGCTCCTACAATGAGCAGTTCTTC
once,TRBD1,TRBV2,TRBJ2-1,19,CASSEMEVWRQGAYNEQFF,TGTGCCAGCAGTGAAATGGAGGTATGGAGACAGGGGGCATACAATGAGCAGTTCTTC
-,TRBD1,TRBV6-6,TRBJ2-3,12,CASRSLRQGRYF,TGTGCCAGCAGAAGCCTCCGACAGGGGCGGTATTTT
-,-,TRBV29-1,TRBJ2-5,16,CSIRSTRARMQETQYF,TGCAGCATAAGATCGACTCGAGCCAGAATGCAAGAGACCCAGTACTTC
-,-,TRBV2,TRBJ2-1,13,CASSPGGDNEQFF,TGTGCCAGCAGTCCAGGCGGGGACAATGAGCAGTTCTTC
once,-,TRBV29-1,TRBJ2-2,14,CSAAPRRSTGELFF,TGCAGCGCGGCCCCCAGACGGAGCACCGGGGAGCTGTTTTTT
once,-,TRBV4-1,TRBJ2-1,16,CASSHGSGRGGNEQFF,TGCGCCAGCAGCCATGGGAGTGGGAGAGGGGGCAATGAGCAGTTCTTC
-,-,TRBV27,TRBJ2-5,16,CASSFVPGGPQETQYF,TGTGCCAGCAGTTTTGTCCCCGGAGGGCCTCAAGAGACCCAGTACTTC
-,TRBD1,TRBV11-3,TRBJ1-6,12,CASGSGGSPLHF,TGTGCCAGCGGATCAGGGGGTTCACCCCTCCACTTT
-,-,TRBV19,TRBJ1-1,15,CASSNRGHLNTEAFF,TGTGCCAGTAGTAACCGGGGACACCTGAACACTGAAGCTTTCTTT
-,-,TRBV7-8,TRBJ1-2,15,CASSGRVAGRLSYTF,TGTGCCAGCAGCGGCCGAGTGGCAGGAAGGCTAAGCTACACCTTC
-,TRBD2,TRBV4-2,TRBJ2-3,15,CASSLPGRVSDTQYF,TGTGCCAGCAGCCTTCCAGGGAGGGTCTCAGATACGCAGTATTTT
-,-,TRBV27,TRBJ2-7,14,CASSYGGVAYEQYF,TGTGCCAGCAGTTACGGCGGGGTAGCCTACGAGCAGTACTTC
-,TRBD2,TRBV9,TRBJ2-3,19,CASSASFGLAGGPSDTQYF,TGTGCCAGCAGCGCGAGCTTTGGACTAGCGGGGGGGCCTTCAGATACGCAGTATTTT
-,-,TRBV28,TRBJ1-2,14,CASSKGGVDYGYTF,TGTGCCAGCAGCAAAGGGGGTGTCGACTATGGCTACACCTTC
-,-,TRBV13,TRBJ2-5,15,CASSLGGLYQETQYF,TGTGCCAGCAGCTTAGGCGGACTATACCAAGAGACCCAGTACTTC
-,TRBD1,TRBV28,TRBJ2-7,15,CASTDPGTVTYEQYF,TGTGCCAGCACTGATCCCGGGACAGTAACCTACGAGCAGTACTTC
once,TRBD1,TRBV2,TRBJ1-6,15,CASSYRDRRNSPLHF,TGTGCCAGCAGTTATAGGGACAGGAGAAATTCACCCCTCCACTTT
-,-,TRBV5-1,TRBJ2-5,13,CASSLGQRETQYF,TGCGCCAGCAGCTTGGGGCAGCGGGAGACCCAGTACTTC
-,-,TRBV6-1,TRBJ1-2,13,CASRDSTNYGYTF,TGTGCCAGCAGGGACAGTACTAACTATGGCTACACCTTC
-,TRBD1,TRBV19,TRBJ2-2,13,CAGTGSNTGELFF,TGTGCCGGGACAGGGTCGAACACCGGGGAGCTGTTTTTT
-,TRBD2,TRBV5-1,TRBJ2-7,16,CASSGTTGGRGGEQYF,TGCGCCAGCAGCGGGACCACTGGCGGGAGAGGAGGCGAGCAGTACTTC
-,TRBD2,TRBV11-3,TRBJ2-7,16,CASSTRTSGRTYEQYF,TGTGCCAGCAGCACCCGGACTAGCGGGCGAACCTACGAGCAGTACTTC
-,-,TRBV5-6,TRBJ2-5,12,CASSLVKETQYF,TGTGCCAGCAGCCTAGTTAAAGAGACCCAGTACTTC
few,TRBD2,TRBV7-2,TRBJ2-1,15,CASSSGTSFYNEQFF,TGTGCCAGCAGTTCCGGGACTAGCTTTTACAATGAGCAGTTCTTC